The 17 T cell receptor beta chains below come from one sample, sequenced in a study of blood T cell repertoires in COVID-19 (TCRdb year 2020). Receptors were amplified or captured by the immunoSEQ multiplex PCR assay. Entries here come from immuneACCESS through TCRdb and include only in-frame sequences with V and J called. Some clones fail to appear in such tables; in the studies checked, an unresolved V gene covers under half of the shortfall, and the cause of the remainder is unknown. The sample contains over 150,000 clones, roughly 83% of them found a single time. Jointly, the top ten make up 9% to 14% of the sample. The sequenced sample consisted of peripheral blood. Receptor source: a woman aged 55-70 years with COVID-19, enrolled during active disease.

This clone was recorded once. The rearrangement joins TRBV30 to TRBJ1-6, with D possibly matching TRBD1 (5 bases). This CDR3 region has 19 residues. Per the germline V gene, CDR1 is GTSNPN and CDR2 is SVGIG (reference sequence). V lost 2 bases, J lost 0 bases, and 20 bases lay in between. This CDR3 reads CAWSPRLAPGGSYNSPLHF. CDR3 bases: TGTGCCTGGAGTCCCCGTCTTGCTCCGGGGGGCTCCTATAATTCACCCCTCCACTTT.

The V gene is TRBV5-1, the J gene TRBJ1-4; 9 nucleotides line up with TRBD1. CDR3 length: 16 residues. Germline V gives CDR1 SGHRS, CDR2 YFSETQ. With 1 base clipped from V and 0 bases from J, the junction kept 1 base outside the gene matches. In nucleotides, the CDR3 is TGCGCCAGCAGCTTGACAGGGGGCACAACTAATGAAAAACTGTTTTTT. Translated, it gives CASSLTGGTTNEKLFF. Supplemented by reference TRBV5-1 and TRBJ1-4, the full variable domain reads KAGVTQTPRYLIKTRGQQVTLSCSPISGHRSVSWYQQTPGQGLQFLFEYFSETQRNKGNFPGRFSGRQFSNSRSEMNVSTLELGDSALYLCASSLTGGTTNEKLFFGSGTQLSVL.

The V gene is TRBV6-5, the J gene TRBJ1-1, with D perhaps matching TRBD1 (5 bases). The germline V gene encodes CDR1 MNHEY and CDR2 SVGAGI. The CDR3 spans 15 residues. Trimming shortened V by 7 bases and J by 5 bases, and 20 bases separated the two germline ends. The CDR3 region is CASMPMGGGRTEAFF. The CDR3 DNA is TGTGCCAGCATGCCAATGGGGGGAGGGCGTACTGAAGCTTTCTTT.

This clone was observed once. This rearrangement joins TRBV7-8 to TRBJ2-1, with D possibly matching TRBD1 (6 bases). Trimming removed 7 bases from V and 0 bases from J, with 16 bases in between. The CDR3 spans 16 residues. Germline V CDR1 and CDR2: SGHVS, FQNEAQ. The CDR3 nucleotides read TGTGCCAGCATCAGCGCCAGACAGGCCTCCTACAATGAGCAGTTCTTC. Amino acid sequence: CASISARQASYNEQFF. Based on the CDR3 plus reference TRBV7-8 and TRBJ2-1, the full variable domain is GAGVSQSPRYKVAKRGQDVALRCDPISGHVSLFWYQQALGQGPEFLTYFQNEAQLDKSGLPSDRFFAERPEGSVSTLKIQRTQQEDSAVYLCASISARQASYNEQFFGPGTRLTVL.

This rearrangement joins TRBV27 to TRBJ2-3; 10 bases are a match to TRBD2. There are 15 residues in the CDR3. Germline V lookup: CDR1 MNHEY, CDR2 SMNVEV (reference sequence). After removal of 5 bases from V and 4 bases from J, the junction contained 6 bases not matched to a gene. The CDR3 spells CASSLAGALADTQYF. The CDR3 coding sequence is TGTGCCAGCAGTCTAGCGGGAGCCCTCGCAGATACGCAGTATTTT.

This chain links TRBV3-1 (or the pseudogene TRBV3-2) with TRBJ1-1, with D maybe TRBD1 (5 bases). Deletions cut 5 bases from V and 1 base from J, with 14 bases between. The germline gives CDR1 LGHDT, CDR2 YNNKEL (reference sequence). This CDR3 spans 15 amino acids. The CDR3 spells CASSWGGGGNTEAFF. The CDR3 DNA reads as TGTGCCAGCAGCTGGGGGGGTGGAGGGAACACTGAAGCTTTCTTT.

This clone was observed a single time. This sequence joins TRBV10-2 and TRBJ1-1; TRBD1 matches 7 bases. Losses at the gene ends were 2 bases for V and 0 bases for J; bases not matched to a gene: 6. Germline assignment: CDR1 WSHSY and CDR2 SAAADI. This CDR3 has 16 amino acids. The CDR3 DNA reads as TGCGCCAGCAGTGAGAGACAGGGAGCTTTGAACACTGAAGCTTTCTTT. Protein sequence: CASSERQGALNTEAFF.

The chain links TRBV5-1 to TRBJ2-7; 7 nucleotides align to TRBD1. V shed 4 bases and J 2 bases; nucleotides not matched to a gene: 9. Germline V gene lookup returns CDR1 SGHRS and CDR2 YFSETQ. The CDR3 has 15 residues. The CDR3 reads CASSVAGTVTYEQYF. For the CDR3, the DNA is TGCGCCAGCAGCGTGGCCGGGACAGTTACCTACGAGCAGTACTTC.

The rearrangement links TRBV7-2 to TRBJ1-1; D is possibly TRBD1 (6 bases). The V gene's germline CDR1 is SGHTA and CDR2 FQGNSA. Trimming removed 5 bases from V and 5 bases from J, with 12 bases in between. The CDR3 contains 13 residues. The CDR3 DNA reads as TGTGCCAGCAGCCCCCAGGGGTATACTGAAGCTTTCTTT. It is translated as CASSPQGYTEAFF.

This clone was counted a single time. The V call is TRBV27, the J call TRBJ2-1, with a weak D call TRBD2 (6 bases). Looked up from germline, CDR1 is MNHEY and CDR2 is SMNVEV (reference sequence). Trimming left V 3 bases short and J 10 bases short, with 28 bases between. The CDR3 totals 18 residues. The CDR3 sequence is CASSFMLSGTPFGGEQFF. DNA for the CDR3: TGTGCCAGCAGTTTCATGTTGTCCGGGACCCCCTTTGGAGGGGAGCAGTTCTTC.

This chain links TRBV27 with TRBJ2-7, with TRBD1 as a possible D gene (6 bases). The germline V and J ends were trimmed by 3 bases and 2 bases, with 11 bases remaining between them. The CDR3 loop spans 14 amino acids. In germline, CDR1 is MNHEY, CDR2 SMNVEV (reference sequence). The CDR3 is CASSFRDTTYEQYF. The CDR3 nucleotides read TGTGCCAGCAGTTTTAGGGACACCACCTACGAGCAGTACTTC.

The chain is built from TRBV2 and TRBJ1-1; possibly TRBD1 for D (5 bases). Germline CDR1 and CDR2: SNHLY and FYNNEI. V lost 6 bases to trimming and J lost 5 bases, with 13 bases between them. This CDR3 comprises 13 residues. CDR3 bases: TGTGCCAGCAGGGGGGGGACGAGGACTGAAGCTTTCTTT. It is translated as CASRGGTRTEAFF.

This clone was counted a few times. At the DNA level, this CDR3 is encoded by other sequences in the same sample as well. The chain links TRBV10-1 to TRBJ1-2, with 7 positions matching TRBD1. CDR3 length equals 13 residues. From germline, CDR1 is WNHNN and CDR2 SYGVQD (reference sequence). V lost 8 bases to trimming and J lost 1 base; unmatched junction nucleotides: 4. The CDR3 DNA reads TGCGCCAGCTCTCCAGGGGGTAACTATGGCTACACCTTC. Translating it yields CASSPGGNYGYTF.

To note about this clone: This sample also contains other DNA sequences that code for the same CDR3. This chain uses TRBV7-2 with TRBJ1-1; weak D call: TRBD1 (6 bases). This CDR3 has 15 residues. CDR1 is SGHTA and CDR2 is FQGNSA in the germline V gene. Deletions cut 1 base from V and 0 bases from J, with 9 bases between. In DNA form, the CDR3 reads TGTGCCAGCAGCTTAGGGGGGCGCATGAACACTGAAGCTTTCTTT. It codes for CASSLGGRMNTEAFF.

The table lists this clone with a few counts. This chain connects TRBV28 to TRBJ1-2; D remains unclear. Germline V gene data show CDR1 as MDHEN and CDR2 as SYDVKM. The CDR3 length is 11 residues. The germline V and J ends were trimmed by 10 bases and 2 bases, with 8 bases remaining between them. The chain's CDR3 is CATLLNYGYTF. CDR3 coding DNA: TGTGCCACCCTGTTAAACTATGGCTACACCTTC.

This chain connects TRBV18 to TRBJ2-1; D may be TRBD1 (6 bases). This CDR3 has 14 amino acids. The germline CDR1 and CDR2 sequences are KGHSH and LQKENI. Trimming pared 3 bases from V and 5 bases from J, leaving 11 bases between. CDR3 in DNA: TGTGCCAGCTCACCCGGACAGTACAACAATGAGCAGTTCTTC. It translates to CASSPGQYNNEQFF.

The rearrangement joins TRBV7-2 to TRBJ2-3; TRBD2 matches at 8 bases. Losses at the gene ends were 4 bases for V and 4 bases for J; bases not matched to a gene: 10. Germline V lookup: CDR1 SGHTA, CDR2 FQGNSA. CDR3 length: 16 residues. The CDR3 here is CASSSPIGRAADTQYF. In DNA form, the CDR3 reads TGTGCCAGCAGCTCCCCTATCGGGAGGGCTGCAGATACGCAGTATTTT.